This TCR beta chain was identified in a study of cytomegalovirus exposure and HLA in healthy donors. Study-wide results and caveats: Most TCRs appeared rarely, but some public TCRs recurred in many donors.

Worth noting for this clone: The antigen is not known.

The length of the CDR3 is 11 residues. The V gene's germline CDR1 is MNHEY and CDR2 SVGAGI. V lost 7 bases and J lost 12, with 12 bases in between. Produced via immunoSEQ multiplex PCR; TCRdb's table is partial and in-frame only. The sample holds 160,000 or so clones, 70% to 90% seen once. This TCR was recovered from a man aged 25-45 years in good health and CMV-seropositive. Sequencing input: PBMCs. V and J are TRBV6-5 and TRBJ1-4; a weak D match, TRBD1 (6 bases). This CDR3 reads CASKIGGELFF. CDR3 coding DNA: TGTGCCAGCAAGATAGGGGGGGAACTGTTTTTT.